Only a few counts were recorded for the clone carrying this TCR beta chain. This sample includes further DNA sequences coding for the same CDR3. Clones were read by immunoSEQ multiplex PCR, and TCRdb kept only the in-frame ones, dropping some. Of about 68,000 clones listed, about 80% are singletons. This CDR3 spans 14 amino acids. Trimming took off 1 base at V and 1 base at J, with 7 bases between the two ends. CDR1 and CDR2 from the germline V gene are SGHTA and FQGNSA. Any history of autoimmune disease or systemic immunosuppression disqualified patients. Sampling of blood occurred at baseline, cycle 4 day 1, and cycle 7 day 1. These data come from a study of OX40 agonist ivuxolimab in advanced cancers. Study at large: The dose-escalation group included hepatocellular carcinoma, melanoma, renal cell carcinoma and head and neck cancer. Antecedent anti-PD-1, anti-PD-L1 or anti-CTLA-4 therapy was permissible, with roughly 36% having received some.

The chain couples TRBV7-2 to TRBJ2-5, with D possibly TRBD2 on 5 matching bases. The TCR originated in an adult with an advanced solid tumor such as melanoma, head and neck, liver or kidney cancer. Sequences were derived from CD4+ or CD8+ T cells sorted from blood, sampled in a trial of the OX40 agonist ivuxolimab. The CDR3 DNA reads TGTGCCAGCAGCTTAGGAGGGTCCCAAGAGACCCAGTACTTC. Its protein product is CASSLGGSQETQYF.